Sequencing of this T cell receptor (beta chain) was carried out in a study of T cells in localized non-small cell lung cancer. Assay used: immunoSEQ multiplex PCR; TCRdb lists only in-frame clones, some missing. The repertoire has about 15,000 clones, 90% of them found once; the top ten carry approximately 1.2%. There are 16 residues in the CDR3. Looked up from germline, CDR1 is SEHNR and CDR2 is FQNEAQ (reference sequence). With 1 base removed from V and 0 bases from J, the gap between germline ends came to 10 bases. This specimen was peripheral blood mononuclear cells, taken before any cancer treatment. The rearrangement uses TRBV7-9 and TRBJ2-1; D gene unclear. This clonotype originated in a woman aged 40-69 years with stage III lung adenocarcinoma. The CDR3 reads CASSLGASDSYNEQFF. The CDR3 region has the DNA TGTGCCAGCAGCTTAGGAGCCTCTGACTCCTACAATGAGCAGTTCTTC.